The sequence of this T cell receptor (beta chain) was determined in a study of CD8+CD57+ T cells in acquired aplastic anemia. The overall study: DNA recovered from sorted CD4+ and CD8+ cells had a mean of approximately 3.5 ug.

By flow cytometry, patients selected for sequencing had shown an expansion of CD8+CD57+ cells. Blood was sampled before the patients had received any therapy. Genomic DNA constituted the template upon which TCR beta VDJ and CDR3 profiling was performed. Each CDR3 protein gets one entry after TCRdb re-called the reads with MiXCR. This sample has about 270,000 distinct CDR3 sequences; 65% to 90% occur once, and the top ten carry approximately 40%. Per the germline V gene, CDR1 is SGHVS and CDR2 is FQNEAQ. V was pared by 3 bases and J by 12 bases, with 14 bases of the junction left unmatched. The CDR3 spans 15 residues.

The clonotype comes from a human donor with aplastic anemia. V and J are TRBV7-8 and TRBJ2-1; TRBD1 matches 7 bases. The sequencing input was sorted CD4+, CD8+, or CD8+CD57+ T cells (not recorded which) from PBMCs. DNA for the CDR3: TGTGCCAGCAGCTTTCTTCCAGAAGGGACAGCTCTGCAGTTCTTC. Encoded protein: CASSFLPEGTALQFF.